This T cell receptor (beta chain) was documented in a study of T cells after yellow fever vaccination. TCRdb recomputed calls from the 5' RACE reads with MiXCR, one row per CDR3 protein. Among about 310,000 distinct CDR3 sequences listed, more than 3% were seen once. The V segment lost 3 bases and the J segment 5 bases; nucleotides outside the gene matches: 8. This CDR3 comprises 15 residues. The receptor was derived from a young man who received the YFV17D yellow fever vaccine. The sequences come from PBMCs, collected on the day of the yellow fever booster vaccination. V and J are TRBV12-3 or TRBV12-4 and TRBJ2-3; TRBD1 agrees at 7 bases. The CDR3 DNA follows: TGTGCCAGCAGTTTGGGACAGTCGGTGAGAGATACGCAGTATTTT. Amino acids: CASSLGQSVRDTQYF.